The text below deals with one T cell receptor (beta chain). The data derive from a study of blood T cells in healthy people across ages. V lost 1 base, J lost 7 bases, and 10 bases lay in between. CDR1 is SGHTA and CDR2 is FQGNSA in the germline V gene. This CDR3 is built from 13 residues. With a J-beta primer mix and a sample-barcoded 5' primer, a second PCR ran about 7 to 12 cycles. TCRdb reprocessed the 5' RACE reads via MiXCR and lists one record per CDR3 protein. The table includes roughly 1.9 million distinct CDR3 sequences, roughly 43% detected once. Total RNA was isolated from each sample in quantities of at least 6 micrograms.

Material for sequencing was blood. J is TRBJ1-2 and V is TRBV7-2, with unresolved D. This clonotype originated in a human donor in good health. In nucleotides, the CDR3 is TGTGCCAGCAGCTTAGGACCGTCCGGTGGCTACACCTTC. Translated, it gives CASSLGPSGGYTF.